Presented here are 7 T cell receptor beta chains from one specimen sequenced in a study of PD-1 blockade in mismatch repair-deficient tumors. TCRdb's copy holds only in-frame clones and misses some; the assay was immunoSEQ multiplex PCR. The data contain 17,000 or so clones, around 82% of them seen just once; the ten biggest clones take up 1.5% to 2%. Here the sequenced sample was PBMCs, taken less than 25 weeks after starting pembrolizumab. Receptors originate from an adult with mismatch repair-deficient cancer.

This clone has a handful of counts. The chain is built from TRBV2 and TRBJ2-5, with 8 bases aligning to TRBD2. The V gene's germline CDR1 is SNHLY and CDR2 FYNNEI. The V gene end was trimmed by 6 bases and the J gene end by 2 bases; junction bases not matched to a gene: 5. There are 14 residues in the CDR3. CDR3 sequence (DNA): TGTGCCAGCAGCAAGGCTAGCGGGCAAGAGACCCAGTACTTC. It codes for CASSKASGQETQYF.

This clone occurred a few times. This chain links TRBV5-1 with TRBJ2-7; possible D gene TRBD2, 5 bases. CDR3 length: 13 residues. Germline V gene data show CDR1 as SGHRS and CDR2 as YFSETQ. Between the trimmed V and J ends, which lost 1 base and 7 bases, there was a span of 12 bases. In DNA form, the CDR3 reads TGCGCCAGCAGCTTGCAGCGGCCTCTGGAGCAGTACTTC. Its translation is CASSLQRPLEQYF.

This CDR3 reads CASSLLAGDRETQYF. Written as DNA, the CDR3 is TGTGCCAGCAGCCTTCTAGCGGGAGACAGAGAGACCCAGTACTTC. The V gene is TRBV6-1, the J gene TRBJ2-5; 10 nucleotides align to TRBD2. Unmatched junction bases numbered 8, after V lost 6 bases and J lost 4 bases. CDR1 and CDR2 (germline): MNHNS, SASEGT. The CDR3 is 15 residues long.

The V call is TRBV5-1, the J call TRBJ2-2, with a tentative D call TRBD2 (6 bases). V lost 4 bases, J lost 6 bases, and 13 bases lay in between. The CDR3 is made up of 14 amino acids. Germline V gene lookup returns CDR1 SGHRS and CDR2 YFSETQ. The CDR3 DNA sequence: TGCGCCAGCAGCGCCGGACGCGGGGCCGGGGAGCTGTTTTTT. This translates into CASSAGRGAGELFF.

The CDR3 DNA sequence: TGTGCCAGCAGTCTGCGGACATCACCCTACGAGCAGTACTTC. Translating gives CASSLRTSPYEQYF. V gene TRBV25-1 combines with J gene TRBJ2-7; weak D call: TRBD1 (5 bases). Germline V gene sequence: CDR1 MGHDK, CDR2 SYGVNS. Trimming took 5 bases from V and 2 from J, leaving 13 bases between them. The CDR3 contains 14 residues.

The gene calls are TRBV7-3 and TRBJ2-1, with D maybe TRBD2 (5 bases). The V and J ends lost 5 bases and 2 bases respectively, with 7 bases between them. The CDR3 consists of 13 residues. Per germline, CDR1 SGHTA and CDR2 FQGTGA. DNA of the CDR3: TGTGCCAGCAGCCTCGGGACCTACAATGAGCAGTTCTTC. Translated, it gives CASSLGTYNEQFF.

V is TRBV6-5 and J is TRBJ2-2, with 9 bases identical to TRBD1. Germline V gives CDR1 MNHEY, CDR2 SVGAGI. The CDR3 spans 15 residues. V trimming: 7 bases; J trimming: 1 base; junction bases outside the gene matches: 4. The CDR3 loop is CASKMTGGNTGELFF. CDR3 in DNA: TGTGCCAGCAAAATGACAGGGGGGAACACCGGGGAGCTGTTTTTT.